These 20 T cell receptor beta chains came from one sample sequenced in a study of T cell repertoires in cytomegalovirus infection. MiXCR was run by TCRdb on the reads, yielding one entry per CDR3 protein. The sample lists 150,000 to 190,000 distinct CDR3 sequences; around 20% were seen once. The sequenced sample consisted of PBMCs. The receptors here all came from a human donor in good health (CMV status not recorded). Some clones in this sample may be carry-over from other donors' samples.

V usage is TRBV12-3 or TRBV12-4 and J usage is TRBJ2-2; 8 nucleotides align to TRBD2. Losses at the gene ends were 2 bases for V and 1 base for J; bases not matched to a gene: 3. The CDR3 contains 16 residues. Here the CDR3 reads CASSLRLAGNTGELFF. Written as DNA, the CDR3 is TGTGCCAGCAGTTTACGGCTAGCGGGGAACACCGGGGAGCTGTTTTTT.

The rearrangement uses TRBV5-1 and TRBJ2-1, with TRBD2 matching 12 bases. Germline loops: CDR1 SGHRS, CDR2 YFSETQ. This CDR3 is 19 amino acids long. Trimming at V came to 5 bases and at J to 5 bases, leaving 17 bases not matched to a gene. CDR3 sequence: CASRGTRTSGEILNNEQFF. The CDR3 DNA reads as TGCGCCAGCAGGGGGACGAGGACTAGCGGGGAAATACTCAACAATGAGCAGTTCTTC. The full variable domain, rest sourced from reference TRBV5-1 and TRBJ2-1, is KAGVTQTPRYLIKTRGQQVTLSCSPISGHRSVSWYQQTPGQGLQFLFEYFSETQRNKGNFPGRFSGRQFSNSRSEMNVSTLELGDSALYLCASRGTRTSGEILNNEQFFGPGTRLTVL.

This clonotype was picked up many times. CDR3 DNA sequence: TGTGCCAGCAGTTCAGCCGGGACTAGCGCCTACAATGAGCAGTTCTTC. It translates to CASSSAGTSAYNEQFF. The chain employs TRBV28 and TRBJ2-1; 10 bases fit TRBD2. Germline V gene lookup returns CDR1 MDHEN and CDR2 SYDVKM. This CDR3 comprises 16 residues. V trimming: 4 bases; J trimming: 2 bases; junction bases outside the gene matches: 5. Variable domain in full (rest from reference TRBV28 and TRBJ2-1): DVKVTQSSRYLVKRTGEKVFLECVQDMDHENMFWYRQDPGLGLRLIYFSYDVKMKEKGDIPEGYSVSREKKERFSLILESASTNQTSMYLCASSSAGTSAYNEQFFGPGTRLTVL.

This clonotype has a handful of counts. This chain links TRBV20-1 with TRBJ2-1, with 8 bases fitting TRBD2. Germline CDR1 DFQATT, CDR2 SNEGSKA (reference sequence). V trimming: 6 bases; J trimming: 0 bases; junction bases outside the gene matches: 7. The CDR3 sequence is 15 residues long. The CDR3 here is CSARGGGSSYNEQFF. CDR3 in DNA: TGCAGTGCCCGGGGCGGGGGGAGCTCCTACAATGAGCAGTTCTTC.

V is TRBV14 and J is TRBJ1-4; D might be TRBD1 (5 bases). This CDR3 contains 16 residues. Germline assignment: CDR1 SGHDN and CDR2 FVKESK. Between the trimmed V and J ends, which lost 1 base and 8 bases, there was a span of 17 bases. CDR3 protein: CASSQVSGRWGEKLFF. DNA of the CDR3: TGTGCCAGCAGCCAAGTTTCAGGACGGTGGGGGGAAAAACTGTTTTTT.

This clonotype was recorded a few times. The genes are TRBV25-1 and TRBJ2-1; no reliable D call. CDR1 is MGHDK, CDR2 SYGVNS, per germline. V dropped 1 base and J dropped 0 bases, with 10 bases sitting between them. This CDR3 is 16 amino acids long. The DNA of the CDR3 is TGTGCCAGCAGTGAATCCAGGTGGAGCTCCTACAATGAGCAGTTCTTC. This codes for CASSESRWSSYNEQFF.

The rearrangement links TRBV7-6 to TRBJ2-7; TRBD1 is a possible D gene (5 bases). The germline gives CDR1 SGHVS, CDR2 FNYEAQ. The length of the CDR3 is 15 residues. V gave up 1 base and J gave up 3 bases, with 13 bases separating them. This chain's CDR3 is CASSLVKAGLYEQYF. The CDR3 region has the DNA TGTGCCAGCAGCTTAGTTAAGGCAGGGCTCTACGAGCAGTACTTC.

The CDR3 DNA reads as TGTGCCAGCAGTTTAGCGGACAGATACGAGCAGTACTTC. As protein: CASSLADRYEQYF. V gene TRBV12-3 or TRBV12-4 combines with J gene TRBJ2-7, with TRBD1 as a possible D gene (6 bases). Deletions cut 0 bases from V and 4 bases from J, with 7 bases between. The CDR3 runs 13 residues.

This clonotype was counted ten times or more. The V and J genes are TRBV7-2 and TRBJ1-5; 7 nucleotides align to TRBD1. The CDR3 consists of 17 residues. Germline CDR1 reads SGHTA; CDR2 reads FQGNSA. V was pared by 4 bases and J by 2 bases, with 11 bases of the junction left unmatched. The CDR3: CASSSGGAGNGNQPQHF. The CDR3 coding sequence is TGTGCCAGCAGCTCAGGGGGGGCAGGGAATGGCAATCAGCCCCAGCATTTT. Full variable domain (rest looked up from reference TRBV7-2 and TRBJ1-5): GAGVSQSPSNKVTEKGKDVELRCDPISGHTALYWYRQSLGQGLEFLIYFQGNSAPDKSGLPSDRFSAERTGGSVSTLTIQRTQQEDSAVYLCASSSGGAGNGNQPQHFGDGTRLSIL.

This CDR3 reads CASSQDLSGSEAFF. As DNA, the CDR3 is TGTGCCAGCAGCCAAGATCTGTCAGGCTCTGAAGCTTTCTTT. The chain carries TRBV3-1 and TRBJ1-1; D unclear. Trimming pared 0 bases from V and 6 bases from J, leaving 11 bases between. This CDR3 spans 14 amino acids. CDR1 is LGHDT and CDR2 is YNNKEL in the germline V gene (reference sequence).

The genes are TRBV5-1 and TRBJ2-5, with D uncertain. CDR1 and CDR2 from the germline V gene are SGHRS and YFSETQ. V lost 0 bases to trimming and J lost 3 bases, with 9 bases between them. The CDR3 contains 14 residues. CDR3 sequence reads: CASSLAAIKETQYF. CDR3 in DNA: TGCGCCAGCAGCTTGGCAGCTATCAAAGAGACCCAGTACTTC.

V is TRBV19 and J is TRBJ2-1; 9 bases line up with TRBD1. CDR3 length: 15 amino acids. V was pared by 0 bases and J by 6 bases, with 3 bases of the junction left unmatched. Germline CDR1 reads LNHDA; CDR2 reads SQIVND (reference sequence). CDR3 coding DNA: TGTGCCAGTAGTATAGAGGGGACAGGGTTCAATGAGCAGTTCTTC. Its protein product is CASSIEGTGFNEQFF.

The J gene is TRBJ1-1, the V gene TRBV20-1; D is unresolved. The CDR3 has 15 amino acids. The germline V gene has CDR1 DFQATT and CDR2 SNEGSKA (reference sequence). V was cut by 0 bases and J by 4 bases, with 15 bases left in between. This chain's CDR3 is CSARDRVGTGTEAFF. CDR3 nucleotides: TGCAGTGCTAGAGATCGAGTGGGTACTGGCACTGAAGCTTTCTTT.

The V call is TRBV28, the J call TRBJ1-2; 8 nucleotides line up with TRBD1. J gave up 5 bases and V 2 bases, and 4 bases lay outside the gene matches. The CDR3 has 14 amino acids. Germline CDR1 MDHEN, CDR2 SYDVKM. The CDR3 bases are TGTGCCAGCAGTTTACGGACAGGGATGTATGGCTACACCTTC. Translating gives CASSLRTGMYGYTF.

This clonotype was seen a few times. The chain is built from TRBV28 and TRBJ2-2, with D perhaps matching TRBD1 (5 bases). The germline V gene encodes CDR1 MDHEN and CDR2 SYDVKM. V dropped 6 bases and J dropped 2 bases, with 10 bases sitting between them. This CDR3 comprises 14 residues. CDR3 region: CASSPGFNTGELFF. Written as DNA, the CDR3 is TGTGCCAGCAGCCCAGGGTTTAACACCGGGGAGCTGTTTTTT.

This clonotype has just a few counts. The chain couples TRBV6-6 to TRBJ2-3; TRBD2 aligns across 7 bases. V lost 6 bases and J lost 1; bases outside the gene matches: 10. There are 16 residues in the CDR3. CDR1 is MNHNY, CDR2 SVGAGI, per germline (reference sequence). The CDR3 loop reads CASSHVPAGRTDTQYF. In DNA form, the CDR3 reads TGTGCCAGCAGCCACGTTCCAGCGGGGCGCACAGATACGCAGTATTTT.

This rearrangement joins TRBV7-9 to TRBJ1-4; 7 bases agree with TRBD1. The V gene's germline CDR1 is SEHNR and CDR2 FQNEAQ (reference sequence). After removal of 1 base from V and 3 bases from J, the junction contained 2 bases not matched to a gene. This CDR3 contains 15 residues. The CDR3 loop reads CASSLVGTANEKLFF. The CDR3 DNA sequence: TGTGCCAGCAGCTTAGTTGGGACAGCTAATGAAAAACTGTTTTTT.

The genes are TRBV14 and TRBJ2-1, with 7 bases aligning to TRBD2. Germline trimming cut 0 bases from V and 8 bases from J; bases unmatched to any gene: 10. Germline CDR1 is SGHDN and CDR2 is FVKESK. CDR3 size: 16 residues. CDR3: CASSQEGDSLADEQFF. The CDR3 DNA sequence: TGTGCCAGCAGCCAAGAAGGGGACTCCCTAGCGGATGAGCAGTTCTTC.

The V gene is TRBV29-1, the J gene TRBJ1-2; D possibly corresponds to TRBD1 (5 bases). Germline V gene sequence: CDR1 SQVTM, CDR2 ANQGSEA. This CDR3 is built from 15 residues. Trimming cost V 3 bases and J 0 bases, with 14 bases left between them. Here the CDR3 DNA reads TGCAGCGTTGAGGATGGACAAAATCCTAACTATGGCTACACCTTC. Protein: CSVEDGQNPNYGYTF.

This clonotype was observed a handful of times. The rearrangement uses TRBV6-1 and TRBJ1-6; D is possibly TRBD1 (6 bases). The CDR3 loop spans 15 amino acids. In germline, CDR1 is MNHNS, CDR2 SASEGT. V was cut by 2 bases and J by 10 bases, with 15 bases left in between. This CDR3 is CASSELQGGESPLHF. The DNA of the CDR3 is TGTGCCAGCAGTGAATTACAGGGTGGTGAGTCACCCCTCCACTTT.